The 23 T cell receptor beta chains presented below share a single source sample, sequenced in a study of blood T cells in healthy people across ages. Combining a sample-barcoded 5' primer with a J-beta primer mix, a second PCR ran for roughly 6 to 12 cycles. TCRdb re-called the 5' RACE reads with MiXCR, one entry per CDR3 protein. The profile shows over 600,000 distinct CDR3 sequences, 46% of them singletons. Input material: blood. The receptors were sampled from an elderly man in good health.

This clonotype appeared many times. The chain is built from TRBV20-1 and TRBJ2-7, with 8 bases aligning to TRBD1. Losses at the gene ends were 3 bases for V and 4 bases for J; bases not matched to a gene: 5. CDR1 and CDR2 from the germline V gene are DFQATT and SNEGSKA (reference sequence). The CDR3 has 13 residues. CDR3 DNA: TGCAGTGCTAGTAGGACAGGGCGGTACGAGCAGTACTTC. This encodes CSASRTGRYEQYF.

Only a few counts were recorded for this clonotype. This rearrangement joins TRBV24-1 to TRBJ2-3, with a weak D call TRBD2 (6 bases). The V end lost 3 bases, the J end lost 2 bases, and 14 bases lay between the germline ends. The CDR3 spans 16 residues. The germline V gene encodes CDR1 KGHDR and CDR2 SFDVKD. CDR3 nucleotide sequence: TGTGCCACCAGTGATCGGGGACTGGCCCTCACAGATACGCAGTATTTT. Translating gives CATSDRGLALTDTQYF.

There are a few counts of this clonotype. The DNA of the CDR3 is TGTGCCAGCAGCGCCTCCGGGATCACAGATACGCAGTATTTT. Translated, it gives CASSASGITDTQYF. This rearrangement joins TRBV9 to TRBJ2-3, with TRBD2 as a possible D gene (5 bases). Per germline, CDR1 SGDLS and CDR2 YYNGEE. The CDR3 runs 14 residues. The V and J ends lost 3 bases and 2 bases respectively, with 10 bases between them.

There are a few counts of this clonotype. Mismatch with germline at one junction end may stem from a read error. This chain uses TRBV2 with TRBJ2-5; the match to TRBD1 covers 8 bases. The CDR3 consists of 15 residues. Germline-derived CDR1 and CDR2 are SNHLY and FYNNEI. The CDR3 loop is CASGDDRGNQETQYF. The CDR3 bases are TGTGCCAGCGGTGATGACAGGGGAAACCAAGAGACCCAGTACTTC.

The chain employs TRBV3-1 and TRBJ1-5; D not resolved. V lost 4 bases and J 7 bases, leaving 14 bases between the germline ends. The CDR3 contains 14 residues. CDR1 LGHDT and CDR2 YNNKEL come from the germline V gene (reference sequence). CDR3 sequence: CASSPPGSGQPQHF. In DNA form, the CDR3 reads TGTGCCAGCAGCCCGCCCGGGTCGGGACAGCCCCAGCATTTT. The full variable domain, with the rest looked up from reference TRBV3-1 and TRBJ1-5, is DTAVSQTPKYLVTQMGNDKSIKCEQNLGHDTMYWYKQDSKKFLKIMFSYNNKELIINETVPNRFSPKSPDKAHLNLHINSLELGDSAVYFCASSPPGSGQPQHFGDGTRLSIL.

This clonotype has a handful of counts. The chain joins TRBV30 to TRBJ2-5; weak D call: TRBD1 (6 bases). The DNA end is more similar to TRBJ2-7, so the J call may be wrong. This CDR3 is built from 13 residues. From germline, CDR1 is GTSNPN and CDR2 SVGIG (reference sequence). CDR3 DNA: TGTGCCTGGAGTGTACTCAGAGGGGGCGAGCAGTACTTC. As protein: CAWSVLRGGEQYF.

This clonotype was recorded many times. This chain links TRBV20-1 with TRBJ1-4; D perhaps matches TRBD1 (5 bases). V lost 3 bases and J lost 5, with 10 bases in between. The germline V gene encodes CDR1 DFQATT and CDR2 SNEGSKA (reference sequence). This CDR3 comprises 13 residues. The CDR3: CSARGTGNEKLFF. The CDR3 coding sequence is TGCAGTGCTAGGGGGACGGGAAATGAAAAACTGTTTTTT.

This sequence joins TRBV3-1 and TRBJ2-1; 12 bases fit TRBD2. Germline CDR1 LGHDT, CDR2 YNNKEL (reference sequence). The CDR3 consists of 15 residues. Trimming took 5 bases from V and 9 from J; bases not matched to a gene: 8. CDR3 residues: CASSYETSGSCEQFF. CDR3 DNA: TGTGCCAGCAGCTATGAGACTAGCGGGAGCTGTGAGCAGTTCTTC.

The chain employs TRBV28 and TRBJ1-3; 9 bases are shared with TRBD1. Germline trimming cut 7 bases from V and 4 bases from J; bases unmatched to any gene: 11. This CDR3 has 16 residues. Germline CDR1 is MDHEN and CDR2 is SYDVKM. The CDR3: CASKTIGQGHGNTIYF. In DNA form, the CDR3 reads TGTGCCAGCAAAACAATTGGACAGGGGCACGGAAACACCATATATTTT.

This clonotype was observed a few times. One base away lies a much larger clone, so this may be a sequencing read error. The chain uses TRBV6-2 or TRBV6-3 and TRBJ2-5; D gene unclear. V shed 6 bases and J shed 11 bases, with 22 bases lying between them. The CDR3 is 14 residues long. Germline assignment: CDR1 MNHEY and CDR2 SVGEGT. The DNA for the CDR3 is TGTGCCAGCAGATATACGCTTCAAGACGATGAGCAGTACTTC. Encoded protein: CASRYTLQDDEQYF.

The rearrangement joins TRBV30 to TRBJ2-3; no clear D gene. The CDR3 is made up of 13 amino acids. V was trimmed by 4 bases and J by 3 bases, leaving 11 bases between them. Germline CDR1 is GTSNPN and CDR2 is SVGIG (reference sequence). The CDR3 DNA follows: TGTGCCTGGAACCCAATGTTAACAGATACGCAGTATTTT. Its protein is CAWNPMLTDTQYF.

A remark on this clonotype: One end of the junction is discordant with germline, which a read error may explain. The chain joins TRBV5-1 to TRBJ2-2, with 7 positions matching TRBD1. The V gene's germline CDR1 is SGHRS and CDR2 YFSETQ. The CDR3 is 13 residues long. CDR3 sequence reads: CAGSETGTGELFF. In nucleotides, the CDR3 is TGCGCCGGCAGCGAGACAGGGACCGGGGAGCTGTTTTTT.

The chain joins TRBV20-1 to TRBJ2-3; 9 bases are a match to TRBD2. The V gene's germline CDR1 is DFQATT and CDR2 SNEGSKA (reference sequence). The CDR3 length is 16 residues. V lost 5 bases to trimming and J lost 0 bases; unmatched junction nucleotides: 9. CDR3 coding DNA: TGCAGTGCTTTAGCGGGAGCCCCGATGAGCACAGATACGCAGTATTTT. Its translation: CSALAGAPMSTDTQYF.

Only one count was recorded for this clonotype. The gene calls are TRBV4-3 and TRBJ1-4; TRBD1 agrees at 7 bases. The V gene's germline CDR1 is LGHNA and CDR2 YSLEER. V lost 2 bases and J lost 7; bases outside the gene matches: 10. The CDR3 runs 16 residues. CDR3 coding DNA: TGCGCCAGCAGCCAAACTGGACGACAGGGTAGTGAAAAACTGTTTTTT. This codes for CASSQTGRQGSEKLFF.

The chain employs TRBV6-6 and TRBJ2-3, with TRBD2 as a possible D gene (5 bases). CDR1 MNHNY and CDR2 SVGAGI come from the germline V gene (reference sequence). Trimming removed 3 bases from V and 1 base from J, with 8 bases in between. The CDR3 runs 14 residues. The DNA for the CDR3 is TGTGCCAGCAGTTATGGGCGGGGCACAGATACGCAGTATTTT. It yields the protein CASSYGRGTDTQYF.

Of note for this clonotype: This may come from a read error, since a much larger clone is one base off. The V gene is TRBV18, the J gene TRBJ2-5, with 13 bases fitting TRBD2. The CDR3 sequence is 18 residues long. Per the germline V gene, CDR1 is KGHSH and CDR2 is LQKENI. The CDR3 DNA is TGTGCCAGCTCAAACCAGGGGACTAGCGGGACAAGCAGTGAGACCCGGTACTTC. This encodes CASSNQGTSGTSSETRYF.

In this sample, this clonotype turned up once. The chain uses TRBV5-1 and TRBJ2-5, with D maybe TRBD2 (6 bases). The germline gives CDR1 SGHRS, CDR2 YFSETQ. The CDR3 is 16 amino acids. V lost 0 bases to trimming and J lost 5 bases, with 17 bases between them. Here the CDR3 DNA reads TGCGCCAGCAGCTTGGAGTGGACTAACACCGGGGAGACCCAGTACTTC. Protein: CASSLEWTNTGETQYF.

The chain is built from TRBV27 and TRBJ1-4, with a tentative D call TRBD1 (6 bases). Deletions cut 5 bases from V and 0 bases from J, with 10 bases between. Germline V gene sequence: CDR1 MNHEY, CDR2 SMNVEV (reference sequence). CDR3 length: 15 residues. CDR3 sequence (DNA): TGTGCCAGCAGTACAGGGAAGGCAACTAATGAAAAACTGTTTTTT. It specifies CASSTGKATNEKLFF.

The DNA for the CDR3 is TGTGCCAGCAGTTTGGGGACAGGGCATGAAAAACTGTTTTTT. This codes for CASSLGTGHEKLFF. The chain links TRBV12-3 or TRBV12-4 to TRBJ1-4; 9 bases match TRBD1. The junction had 2 bases not matched to a gene; V was cut back by 3 bases and J by 6 bases. The CDR3 has 14 residues.

This clonotype was counted only a few times. The rearrangement links TRBV27 to TRBJ2-1; possibly TRBD1 for D (6 bases). The V and J ends lost 5 bases and 6 bases respectively, with 14 bases between them. The germline gives CDR1 MNHEY, CDR2 SMNVEV (reference sequence). This CDR3 has 14 amino acids. The CDR3 reads CASSQGIGFNEQFF. The CDR3 coding sequence is TGTGCCAGCAGTCAGGGGATTGGTTTCAATGAGCAGTTCTTC.

A word on this clonotype: Mismatch with germline at one junction end may stem from a read error. This chain joins TRBV4-2 and TRBJ2-7, with 10 bases fitting TRBD2. The CDR3 has 14 residues. Germline V gene sequence: CDR1 LGHNA, CDR2 YNFKEQ. CDR3 nucleotides: TGTACCAGCAGCCTACTTAGCGGGAGGAATGAGCAGTACTTC. Amino acid sequence: CTSSLLSGRNEQYF.

This clonotype was seen a few times. The rearrangement joins TRBV7-2 to TRBJ2-1; a possible D gene is TRBD1 (6 bases). The germline V gene encodes CDR1 SGHTA and CDR2 FQGNSA. CDR3 length equals 15 residues. With 2 bases removed from V and 6 bases from J, the gap between germline ends came to 14 bases. The CDR3 DNA reads TGTGCCAGCAGCTTATGGGACACAGGCAGCAATGAGCAGTTCTTC. Translating gives CASSLWDTGSNEQFF.

This clonotype was observed a handful of times. This sequence joins TRBV12-3 or TRBV12-4 and TRBJ2-5; 11 bases match TRBD2. J gave up 5 bases and V 7 bases, and 9 bases lay outside the gene matches. This CDR3 has 15 amino acids. CDR3 amino acids: CASTNSGRGWETQYF. DNA of the CDR3: TGTGCCAGCACCAATAGCGGGAGGGGTTGGGAGACCCAGTACTTC.